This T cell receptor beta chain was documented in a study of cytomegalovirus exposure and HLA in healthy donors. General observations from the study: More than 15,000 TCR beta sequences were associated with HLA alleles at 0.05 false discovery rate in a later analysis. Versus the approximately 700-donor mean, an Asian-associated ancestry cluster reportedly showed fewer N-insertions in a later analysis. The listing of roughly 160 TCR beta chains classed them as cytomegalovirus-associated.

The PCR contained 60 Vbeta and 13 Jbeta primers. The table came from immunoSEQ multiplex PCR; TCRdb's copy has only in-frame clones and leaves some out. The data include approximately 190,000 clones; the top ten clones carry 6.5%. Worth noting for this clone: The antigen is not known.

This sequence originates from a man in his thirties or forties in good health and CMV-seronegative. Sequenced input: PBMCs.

In DNA form, the CDR3 reads TGTGCCAGCAGCCAAGTTAATAGCGGGAGTGACACCGGGGAGCTGTTTTTT. It encodes CASSQVNSGSDTGELFF. The rearrangement uses TRBV4-2 and TRBJ2-2; TRBD2 agrees at 9 bases. The CDR3 sequence is 17 residues long. Germline CDR1 LGHNA, CDR2 YNFKEQ. Germline trimming cut 1 base from V and 3 bases from J; bases unmatched to any gene: 6.